This record covers a single T cell receptor beta chain. Authors' processing steps: Amplification of reference gene primers was used by the study to estimate nucleated cell counts. Measured with immunoSEQ multiplex PCR; TCRdb has only the in-frame clones, and not every one. V and J calls plus clone size are reproduced from that table; the DNA served to infer D and trimming. The sample has about 110,000 clones, about two thirds seen once. The sample originates from a study of blood T cell repertoires in COVID-19. Study-level information: There were acute and convalescent COVID-19 samples, and they came from the United States, Italy and Spain. PBMCs, B-cell-depleted T cells, or T cells provided the cDNA or gDNA that made up the material.

Sequencing input: peripheral blood. The sequence was collected from a woman between 40 and 55 years old with acute or convalescent COVID-19.

The CDR3 sequence is CASIPPRTGKNIQYF. The CDR3 coding sequence is TGCGCCAGCATTCCACCACGGACAGGGAAAAACATTCAGTACTTC. The rearrangement joins TRBV23-1 to TRBJ2-4; 8 bases match TRBD1. TRBV23-1 is annotated as an ORF whose role is uncertain. The junction had 9 bases not matched to a gene; V was cut back by 7 bases and J by 4 bases. The CDR3 runs to 15 residues.